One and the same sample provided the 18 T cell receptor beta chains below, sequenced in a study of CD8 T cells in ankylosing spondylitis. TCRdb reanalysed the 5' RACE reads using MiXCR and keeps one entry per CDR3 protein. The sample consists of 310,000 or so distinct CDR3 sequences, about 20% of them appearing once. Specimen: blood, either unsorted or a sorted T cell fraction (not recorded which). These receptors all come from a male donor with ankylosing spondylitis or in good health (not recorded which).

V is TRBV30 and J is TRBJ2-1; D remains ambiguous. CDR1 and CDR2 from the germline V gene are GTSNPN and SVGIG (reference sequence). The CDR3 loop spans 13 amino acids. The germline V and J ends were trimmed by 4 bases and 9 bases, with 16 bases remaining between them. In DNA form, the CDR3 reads TGTGCCTGGACCCCAAGGGCCTTGCGTGAGCAGTTCTTC. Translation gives CAWTPRALREQFF.

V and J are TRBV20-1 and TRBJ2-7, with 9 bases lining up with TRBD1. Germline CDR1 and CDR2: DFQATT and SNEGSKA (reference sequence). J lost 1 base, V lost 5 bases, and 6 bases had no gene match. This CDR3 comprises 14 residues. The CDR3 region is CSAGGQGRSYEQYV. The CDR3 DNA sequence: TGCAGTGCTGGGGGACAGGGCCGTTCCTACGAGCAGTACGTC.

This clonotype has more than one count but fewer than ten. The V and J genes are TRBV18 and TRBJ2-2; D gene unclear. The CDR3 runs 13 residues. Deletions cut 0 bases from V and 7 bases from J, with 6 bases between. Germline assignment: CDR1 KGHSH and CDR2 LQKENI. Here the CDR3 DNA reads TGTGCCAGCTCACCACCCCGATTCGGGGAGCTGTTTTTT. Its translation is CASSPPRFGELFF.

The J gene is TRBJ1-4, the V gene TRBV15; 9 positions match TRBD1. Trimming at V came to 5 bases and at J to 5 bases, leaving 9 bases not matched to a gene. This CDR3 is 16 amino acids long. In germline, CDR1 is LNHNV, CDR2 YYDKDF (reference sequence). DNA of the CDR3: TGTGCCACCAGCGGGAACAGGGGGCGGAAAAATGAAAAACTGTTTTTT. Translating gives CATSGNRGRKNEKLFF.

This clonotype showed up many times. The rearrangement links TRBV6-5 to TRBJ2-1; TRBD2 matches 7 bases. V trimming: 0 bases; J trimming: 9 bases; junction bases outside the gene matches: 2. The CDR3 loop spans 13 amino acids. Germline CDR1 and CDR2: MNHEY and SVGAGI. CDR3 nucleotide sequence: TGTGCCAGCAGTTACTCGACTAGCCGTGAGCAGTTCTTC. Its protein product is CASSYSTSREQFF.

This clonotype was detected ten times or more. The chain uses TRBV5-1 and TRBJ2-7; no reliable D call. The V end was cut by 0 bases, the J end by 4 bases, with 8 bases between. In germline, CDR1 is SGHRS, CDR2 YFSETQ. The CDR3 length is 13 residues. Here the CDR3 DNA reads TGCGCCAGCAGCTTGGATGGGGTGTACGAGCAGTACGTC. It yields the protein CASSLDGVYEQYV.

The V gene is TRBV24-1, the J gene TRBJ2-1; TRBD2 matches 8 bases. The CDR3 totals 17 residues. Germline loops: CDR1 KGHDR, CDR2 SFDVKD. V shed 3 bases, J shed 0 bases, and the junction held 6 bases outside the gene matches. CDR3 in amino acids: CATSDGRGGFSYNEQFF. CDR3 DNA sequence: TGTGCCACCAGTGATGGCCGGGGGGGATTCTCCTACAATGAGCAGTTCTTC.

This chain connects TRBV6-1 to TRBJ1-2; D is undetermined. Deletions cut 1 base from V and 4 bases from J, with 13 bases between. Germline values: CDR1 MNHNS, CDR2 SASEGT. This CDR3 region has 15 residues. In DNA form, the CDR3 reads TGTGCCAGCAGTGAAGAGGGCGTACGGGCCTATGGCTACACCTTC. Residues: CASSEEGVRAYGYTF.

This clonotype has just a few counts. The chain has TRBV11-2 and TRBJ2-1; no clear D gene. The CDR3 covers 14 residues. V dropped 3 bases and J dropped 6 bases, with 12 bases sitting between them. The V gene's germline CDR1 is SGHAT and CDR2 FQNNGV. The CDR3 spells CASSLAGAVNEQFF. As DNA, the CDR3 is TGTGCCAGCAGCTTGGCAGGCGCGGTCAATGAGCAGTTCTTC.

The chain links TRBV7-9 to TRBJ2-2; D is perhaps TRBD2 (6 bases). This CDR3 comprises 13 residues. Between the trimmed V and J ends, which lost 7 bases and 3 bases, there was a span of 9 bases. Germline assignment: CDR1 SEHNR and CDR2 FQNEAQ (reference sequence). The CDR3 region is CASMGGDTGELFF. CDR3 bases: TGTGCCAGCATGGGCGGGGACACCGGGGAGCTGTTTTTT.

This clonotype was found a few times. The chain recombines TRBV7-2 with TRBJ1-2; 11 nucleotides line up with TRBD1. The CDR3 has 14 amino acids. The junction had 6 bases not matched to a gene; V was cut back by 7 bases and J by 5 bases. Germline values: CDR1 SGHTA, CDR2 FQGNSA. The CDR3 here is CASTLGQGAYGYTF. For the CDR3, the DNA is TGTGCCAGCACCCTCGGACAGGGGGCTTATGGCTACACCTTC.

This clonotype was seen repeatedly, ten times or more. The CDR3 coding sequence is TGTGCCAGCGGGGGACAGCCTCAAGAGACCCAGTACTTC. Its protein product is CASGGQPQETQYF. The J gene is TRBJ2-5, the V gene TRBV6-2 or TRBV6-3; 7 bases map to TRBD1. The CDR3 runs to 13 residues. Looked up from germline, CDR1 is MNHEY and CDR2 is SVGEGT. Trimming cost V 8 bases and J 2 bases; bases outside gene matches: 5.

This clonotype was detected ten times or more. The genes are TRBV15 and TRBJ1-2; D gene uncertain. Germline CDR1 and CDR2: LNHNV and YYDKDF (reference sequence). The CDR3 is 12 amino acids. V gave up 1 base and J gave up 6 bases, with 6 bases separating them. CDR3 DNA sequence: TGTGCCACCAGCAGAGTGGATAATGGCTACACCTTC. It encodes CATSRVDNGYTF. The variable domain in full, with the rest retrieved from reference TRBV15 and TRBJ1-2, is DAMVIQNPRYQVTQFGKPVTLSCSQTLNHNVMYWYQQKSSQAPKLLFHYYDKDFNNEADTPDNFQSRRPNTSFCFLDIRSPGLGDTAMYLCATSRVDNGYTFGSGTRLTVV.

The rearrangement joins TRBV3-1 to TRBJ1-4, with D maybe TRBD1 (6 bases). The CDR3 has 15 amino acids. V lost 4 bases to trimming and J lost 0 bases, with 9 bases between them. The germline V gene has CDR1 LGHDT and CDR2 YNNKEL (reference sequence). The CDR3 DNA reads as TGTGCCAGCAGCCCGGACAGCTCAACTAATGAAAAACTGTTTTTT. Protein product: CASSPDSSTNEKLFF.

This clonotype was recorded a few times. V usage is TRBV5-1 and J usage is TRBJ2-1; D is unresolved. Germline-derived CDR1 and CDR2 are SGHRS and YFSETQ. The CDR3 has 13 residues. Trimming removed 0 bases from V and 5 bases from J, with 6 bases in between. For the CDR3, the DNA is TGCGCCAGCAGCTTGGGACTGCACAATGAGCAGTTCTTC. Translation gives CASSLGLHNEQFF.

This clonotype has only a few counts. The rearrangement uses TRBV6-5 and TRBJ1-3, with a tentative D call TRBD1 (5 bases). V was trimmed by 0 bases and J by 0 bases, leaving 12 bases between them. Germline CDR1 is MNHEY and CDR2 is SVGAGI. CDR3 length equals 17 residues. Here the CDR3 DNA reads TGTGCCAGCAGTTACTCGAATCCCAGGGCCTCTGGAAACACCATATATTTT. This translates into CASSYSNPRASGNTIYF.

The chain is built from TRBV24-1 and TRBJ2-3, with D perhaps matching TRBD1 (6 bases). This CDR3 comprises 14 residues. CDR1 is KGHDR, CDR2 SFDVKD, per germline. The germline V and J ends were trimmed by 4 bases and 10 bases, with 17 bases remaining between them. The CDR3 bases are TGTGCCACCAGTGAACCTGGACAGCTAGAGTCGCAGTATTTT. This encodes CATSEPGQLESQYF.

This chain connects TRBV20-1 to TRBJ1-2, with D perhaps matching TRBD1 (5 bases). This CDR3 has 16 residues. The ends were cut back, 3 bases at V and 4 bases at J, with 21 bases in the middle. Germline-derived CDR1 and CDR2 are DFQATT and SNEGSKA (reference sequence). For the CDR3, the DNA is TGCAGTGCTAGTCGCCAGGTACCCTCCGGGGGCTATGGCTACACCTTC. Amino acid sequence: CSASRQVPSGGYGYTF.